Below, 23 T cell receptor beta chains from the same sample are listed, as sequenced in a study of T-cell reconstitution after alpha-beta-depleted transplantation in children. A TCRbeta library incorporating unique molecular identifiers was prepared. TCRdb re-derived calls from the PCR reads in MiXCR, one entry per CDR3 protein. Among 700,000 to 950,000 distinct CDR3 sequences listed, approximately 15% were seen once. The sequencing used PBMCs, mostly from graft donor cells, collected 360 days after TCRalphabeta/CD19-depleted stem cell transplant. Receptors were obtained from a male patient aged 10 to 17 who had a stem cell transplant for acute lymphoblastic leukemia, so the T cells may come from the graft donor.

V gene TRBV24-1 combines with J gene TRBJ2-3; D call uncertain. V lost 0 bases and J lost 11, with 11 bases in between. The CDR3 runs 13 residues. The V gene's germline CDR1 is KGHDR and CDR2 SFDVKD. CDR3 in amino acids: CATSDLLYERQYF. CDR3 nucleotide sequence: TGTGCCACCAGTGATTTGCTATACGAGAGGCAGTATTTT.

This chain connects TRBV7-6 to TRBJ2-1, with a possible D match to TRBD2 (5 bases). The V gene's germline CDR1 is SGHVS and CDR2 FNYEAQ. The V gene lost 2 bases and the J gene lost 0 bases, with 11 bases spanning the gap. The CDR3 is made up of 16 amino acids. CDR3 amino acids: CASSLQQRNSYNEQFF. The DNA of the CDR3 is TGTGCCAGCAGCTTACAGCAGCGGAACTCCTACAATGAGCAGTTCTTC.

The CDR3 DNA follows: TGTGCCAGCAGCGCCTGGGACAGGGGACGAGGCACTGAAGCTTTCTTT. This codes for CASSAWDRGRGTEAFF. V and J are TRBV7-2 and TRBJ1-1, with TRBD1 matching 10 bases. This CDR3 is built from 16 residues. V lost 5 bases to trimming and J lost 4 bases; unmatched junction nucleotides: 10. Germline CDR1 SGHTA, CDR2 FQGNSA.

This clonotype was counted at least ten times. CDR3 residues: CASSLALEQYF. DNA for the CDR3: TGTGCCAGCAGCTTGGCCCTCGAGCAGTACTTC. V and J are TRBV5-6 and TRBJ2-7; D is unresolved. V was cut by 0 bases and J by 6 bases, with 4 bases left in between. The CDR3 has 11 amino acids. Looked up from germline, CDR1 is SGHDT and CDR2 is YYEEEE.

The V call is TRBV27, the J call TRBJ2-3; tentative D call: TRBD2 (6 bases). The CDR3 covers 17 residues. The V gene's germline CDR1 is MNHEY and CDR2 SMNVEV (reference sequence). Trimming shortened V by 5 bases and J by 1 base, and 19 bases separated the two germline ends. The CDR3 bases are TGTGCCAGCAGTGCGACTCTGGGGCGGGGACGCACAGATACGCAGTATTTT. Residues: CASSATLGRGRTDTQYF.

This clonotype showed up just a few times. The chain uses TRBV5-1 and TRBJ2-5; 8 nucleotides line up with TRBD2. The trim removed 2 bases at V and 3 bases at J, leaving 6 bases unmatched. The CDR3 totals 15 residues. The germline CDR1 and CDR2 sequences are SGHRS and YFSETQ. In DNA form, the CDR3 reads TGCGCCAGCAGCTTAGCACTAGCGGAGGAAGAGACCCAGTACTTC. Protein sequence: CASSLALAEEETQYF.

This clonotype was found a few times. The chain recombines TRBV10-3 with TRBJ2-1; D remains ambiguous. This CDR3 spans 15 amino acids. CDR1 is ENHRY, CDR2 SYGVKD, per germline. V lost 3 bases and J lost 2, with 11 bases in between. The CDR3 nucleotides are TGTGCCATCAGTGAAGAGCCGGGTACCTACAATGAGCAGTTCTTC. As protein: CAISEEPGTYNEQFF.

There are many counts of this clonotype. The CDR3 sequence is CASSLPATNEKLFF. CDR3 DNA: TGTGCCAGCAGTCTTCCGGCAACTAATGAAAAACTGTTTTTT. The V call is TRBV28, the J call TRBJ1-4; no clear D. The CDR3 consists of 14 residues. Germline lookup yields CDR1 MDHEN and CDR2 SYDVKM. Between the trimmed V and J ends, which lost 5 bases and 0 bases, there was a span of 7 bases.

This clonotype was seen more than once but under ten times. The CDR3 DNA sequence: TGCGCCAGCAGCCCAACTAGCGGGAGGTCCGGGGAGCTGTTTTTT. Its translation: CASSPTSGRSGELFF. The gene calls are TRBV5-1 and TRBJ2-2; 12 nucleotides match TRBD2. Losses at the gene ends were 4 bases for V and 6 bases for J; bases not matched to a gene: 4. The CDR3 consists of 15 residues. CDR1 is SGHRS and CDR2 is YFSETQ in the germline V gene.

This clonotype has more than one count but fewer than ten. The V and J genes are TRBV12-3 or TRBV12-4 and TRBJ2-1, with TRBD1 as a possible D gene (5 bases). This CDR3 contains 11 residues. V lost 8 bases and J lost 9, with 11 bases in between. The CDR3 sequence: CASVLRGEQFF. The CDR3 DNA reads as TGTGCCAGCGTACTTAGGGGTGAGCAGTTCTTC.

The rearrangement uses TRBV18 and TRBJ2-6; D remains unclear. Germline values: CDR1 KGHSH, CDR2 LQKENI. This CDR3 comprises 16 residues. V lost 1 base and J lost 0, with 7 bases in between. The CDR3 coding sequence is TGTGCCAGCTCACCACTCGGTGTCTCTGGGGCCAACGTCCTGACTTTC. Translation: CASSPLGVSGANVLTF.

The chain combines TRBV5-1 with TRBJ1-1; maybe TRBD1 (5 bases). The CDR3 runs to 14 residues. The V gene lost 0 bases and the J gene lost 11 bases, with 17 bases spanning the gap. Germline CDR1 SGHRS, CDR2 YFSETQ. This chain's CDR3 is CASSLGGDRYYAFF. DNA of the CDR3: TGCGCCAGCAGCTTGGGGGGGGACCGGTATTATGCTTTCTTT.

Only a few counts were recorded for this clonotype. The chain is built from TRBV6-1 and TRBJ2-7; 7 bases agree with TRBD2. V shed 5 bases, J shed 1 base, and the junction held 8 bases outside the gene matches. Germline V CDR1 and CDR2: MNHNS, SASEGT. The CDR3 covers 15 residues. CDR3 bases: TGTGCCAGCAGTCGTACTAGCGCCTTTTCCTACGAGCAGTACTTC. Protein: CASSRTSAFSYEQYF.

V usage is TRBV6-1 and J usage is TRBJ1-5, with unresolved D. Trimming took off 5 bases at V and 0 bases at J, with 14 bases between the two ends. The CDR3 totals 16 residues. CDR1 is MNHNS, CDR2 SASEGT, per germline. CDR3 bases: TGTGCCAGCAGTATTGACACCGGGGTTAGCAATCAGCCCCAGCATTTT. Encoded protein: CASSIDTGVSNQPQHF.

This clonotype was detected a few times. The chain couples TRBV12-3 or TRBV12-4 to TRBJ2-7; maybe TRBD2 (6 bases). Trimming removed 4 bases from V and 5 bases from J, with 12 bases in between. This CDR3 contains 13 residues. The CDR3 nucleotides read TGTGCCAGCAGTTACACCGGGAGACACGAGCAGTACTTC. Translating gives CASSYTGRHEQYF.

The chain uses TRBV6-1 and TRBJ2-1, with 16 bases fitting TRBD2. There are 19 residues in the CDR3. Germline-derived CDR1 and CDR2 are MNHNS and SASEGT. Losses at the gene ends were 3 bases for V and 7 bases for J; bases not matched to a gene: 12. CDR3 nucleotides: TGTGCCAGCAGTGAGTGGGGACTAGCGGGAGGGCCCAAGTTTAATGAGCAGTTCTTC. It codes for CASSEWGLAGGPKFNEQFF.

The chain combines TRBV7-3 with TRBJ2-7; possibly TRBD1 or TRBD2 for D (5 bases each). Germline CDR1 is SGHTA and CDR2 is FQGTGA. There are 13 residues in the CDR3. V dropped 5 bases and J dropped 6 bases, with 14 bases sitting between them. CDR3 sequence (DNA): TGTGCCAGCAGCCCCAAGGGTGGGGGCGAGCAGTACTTC. This codes for CASSPKGGGEQYF.

This chain connects TRBV4-1 to TRBJ1-3; D is unclear. Trimming removed 2 bases from V and 11 bases from J, with 22 bases in between. Per the germline V gene, CDR1 is MGHRA and CDR2 is YSYEKL. The CDR3 runs to 16 residues. The CDR3 reads CASSQYPATAWNAIYF. The CDR3, as DNA: TGCGCCAGCAGCCAATATCCCGCCACCGCTTGGAACGCCATATATTTT.

J is TRBJ2-6 and V is TRBV7-6; 8 nucleotides line up with TRBD1. The CDR3 runs 16 residues. Losses at the gene ends were 4 bases for V and 4 bases for J; bases not matched to a gene: 6. The germline V gene encodes CDR1 SGHVS and CDR2 FNYEAQ. This CDR3 reads CASSSLQGAGANVLTF. The CDR3 DNA reads TGTGCCAGCAGCTCCCTCCAGGGGGCCGGGGCCAACGTCCTGACTTTC.

This clonotype was found a few times. The chain recombines TRBV29-1 with TRBJ2-5; 8 bases agree with TRBD2. In germline, CDR1 is SQVTM, CDR2 ANQGSEA. With V trimmed by 1 base and J by 2 bases, 9 bases remained unmatched. This CDR3 has 16 residues. CDR3: CSVEGQVAGMQETQYF. For the CDR3, the DNA is TGCAGCGTTGAAGGTCAGGTAGCGGGAATGCAAGAGACCCAGTACTTC.

Here the CDR3 DNA reads TGCAGTGCTAGTCGACCGAGAGAGCAGTACTTC. Residues: CSASRPREQYF. The chain employs TRBV20-1 and TRBJ2-7; no definite D call. V dropped 3 bases and J dropped 7 bases, with 10 bases sitting between them. The CDR3 length is 11 residues. Germline CDR1 reads DFQATT; CDR2 reads SNEGSKA (reference sequence).

This clonotype came up a few times. The chain recombines TRBV6-5 with TRBJ2-2; D may be TRBD2 (5 bases). The CDR3 is 16 residues long. The ends were cut back, 4 bases at V and 4 bases at J, with 16 bases in the middle. Germline-derived CDR1 and CDR2 are MNHEY and SVGAGI. CDR3 DNA: TGTGCCAGCAGTTGGTTTTGGGAGTCGATCACCGGGGAGCTGTTTTTT. As protein: CASSWFWESITGELFF.

V gene TRBV5-6 combines with J gene TRBJ2-1; TRBD2 matches 7 bases. The CDR3 is made up of 22 amino acids. Germline values: CDR1 SGHDT, CDR2 YYEEEE. V lost 0 bases to trimming and J lost 0 bases; unmatched junction nucleotides: 21. The CDR3 reads CASSLGGSRGGVIGFSYNEQFF. CDR3 nucleotide sequence: TGTGCCAGCAGCTTGGGAGGGTCCCGTGGGGGGGTCATTGGGTTCTCCTACAATGAGCAGTTCTTC.